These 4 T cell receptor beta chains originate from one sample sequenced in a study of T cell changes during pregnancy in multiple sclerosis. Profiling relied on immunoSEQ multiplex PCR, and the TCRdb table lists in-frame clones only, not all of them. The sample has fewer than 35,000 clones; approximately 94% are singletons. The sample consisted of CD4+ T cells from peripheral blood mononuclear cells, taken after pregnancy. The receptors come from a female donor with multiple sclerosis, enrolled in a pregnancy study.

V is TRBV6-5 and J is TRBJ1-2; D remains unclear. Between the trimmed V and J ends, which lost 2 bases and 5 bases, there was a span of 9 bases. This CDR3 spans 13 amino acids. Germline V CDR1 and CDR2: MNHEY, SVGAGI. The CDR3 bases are TGTGCCAGCAGTTACAGCGGAAATTATGGCTACACCTTC. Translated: CASSYSGNYGYTF.

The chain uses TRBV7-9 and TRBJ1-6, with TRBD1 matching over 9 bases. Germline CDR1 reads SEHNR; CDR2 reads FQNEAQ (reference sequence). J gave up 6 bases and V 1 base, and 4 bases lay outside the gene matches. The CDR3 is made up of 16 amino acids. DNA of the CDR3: TGTGCCAGCAGCTTAGTAAGGGACAGGGTTAATTCACCCCTCCACTTT. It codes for CASSLVRDRVNSPLHF.

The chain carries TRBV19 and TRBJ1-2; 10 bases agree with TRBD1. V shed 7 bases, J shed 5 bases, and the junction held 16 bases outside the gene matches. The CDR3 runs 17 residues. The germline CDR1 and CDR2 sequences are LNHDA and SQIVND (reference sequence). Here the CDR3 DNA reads TGTGCCAGTAAATCGTCGGGACAGGGGACTCATGAGTATGGCTACACCTTC. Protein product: CASKSSGQGTHEYGYTF.

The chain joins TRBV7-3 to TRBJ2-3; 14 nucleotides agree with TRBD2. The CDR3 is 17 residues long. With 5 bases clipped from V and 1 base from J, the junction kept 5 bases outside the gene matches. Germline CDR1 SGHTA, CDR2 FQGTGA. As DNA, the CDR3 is TGTGCCAGCAGCGTGGGACTAGCGGGGGCCGGCACAGATACGCAGTATTTT. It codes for CASSVGLAGAGTDTQYF.